This T cell receptor (beta chain) emerged from a study of blood T cell repertoires in COVID-19. Clones were read by immunoSEQ multiplex PCR, and TCRdb kept only the in-frame ones, dropping some. The sample has under 150,000 clones, over 60% seen once; the top ten hold around 3%. Among Cohort 3 donors, those recovered had two negative PCRs, clearance, or symptom resolution. Germline-derived CDR1 and CDR2 are SEHNR and FQNEAQ (reference sequence). J was trimmed by 8 bases and V by 11 bases; bases with no gene match: 13. The CDR3 is 15 amino acids. Sequenced input: PBMCs or T cells enriched from blood (not recorded which). The sequence was obtained from a woman aged 45 to 65 who had recovered from COVID-19. The V and J genes are TRBV7-9 and TRBJ2-1; 12 bases match TRBD1. The CDR3 region is CAYELGTGGIDEQFF. As DNA, the CDR3 is TGTGCCTACGAACTCGGGACAGGGGGCATAGATGAGCAGTTCTTC.